These T cell receptor beta chains were read from a single sample in a study of early T cells in non-severe SARS-CoV-2 infection. From the 5' RACE reads, TCRdb called clonotypes with MiXCR, one entry per CDR3 protein. The repertoire has tens of thousands of distinct CDR3 sequences, over 9.5% of them found once; the top ten carry roughly 6%. Sequenced input: whole blood. These receptors came from an adult who was a healthcare worker with PCR-confirmed SARS-CoV-2 infection or an uninfected control (not recorded which). The CDR3 runs from the conserved cysteine through the conserved F or W. The D gene is left open where the match is weak. Clone size appears in some rows only: once, few, many, or a class for an expanded clone.

D: .
size: few
J: TRBJ2-1
V: TRBV9
CDR3: CASSASDNSYNEQFF
DNA: TGTGCCAGCAGCGCAAGCGACAATTCCTACAATGAGCAGTTCTTC

D: .
size: few
J: TRBJ1-5
V: TRBV11-3
CDR3: CASSFKCRQLNQPQHF
DNA: TGTGCCAGCAGCTTTAAGTGCCGGCAGCTCAATCAGCCCCAGCATTTT

D: TRBD2
size: many
J: TRBJ2-1
V: TRBV7-2
CDR3: CASSFPGTSGRNEQFF
DNA: TGTGCCAGCAGCTTTCCCGGGACTAGCGGGAGGAATGAGCAGTTCTTC

D: .
size: many
J: TRBJ2-1
V: TRBV5-1
CDR3: CASSSPGALYNEQFF
DNA: TGCGCCAGCAGCTCCCCAGGGGCGCTTTACAATGAGCAGTTCTTC

D: .
size: few
J: TRBJ1-6
V: TRBV7-2
CDR3: CASSPQPGDGSPLHF
DNA: TGTGCCAGCAGCCCCCAGCCGGGGGACGGGTCACCCCTCCACTTT

D: TRBD1
size: many
J: TRBJ1-2
V: TRBV30
CDR3: CAWTLQGRPGYTF
DNA: TGTGCCTGGACCCTACAGGGGCGCCCTGGCTACACCTTC

D: .
size: many
J: TRBJ2-2
V: TRBV24-1
CDR3: CATSERTETGELFF
DNA: TGTGCCACCAGTGAAAGGACAGAGACCGGGGAGCTGTTTTTT

D: .
size: many
J: TRBJ2-2
V: TRBV6-2/TRBV6-3
CDR3: CASSLQGGGELFF
DNA: TGTGCCAGCAGCCTCCAGGGTGGCGGGGAGCTGTTTTTT

D: .
size: few
J: TRBJ2-2
V: TRBV7-3
CDR3: CASSRTGPRMTGELFF
DNA: TGTGCCAGCAGCCGGACCGGGCCCCGGATGACCGGGGAGCTGTTTTTT

D: .
size: .
J: TRBJ2-7
V: TRBV7-2
CDR3: CASSLFEGVTYEQYF
DNA: TGTGCCAGCAGCTTATTTGAGGGGGTTACCTACGAGCAGTACTTC

D: .
size: few
J: TRBJ2-1
V: TRBV7-2
CDR3: CASSSRGSLSYNEQFF
DNA: TGTGCCAGCAGCTCCCGGGGCAGCCTATCCTACAATGAGCAGTTCTTC

D: .
size: .
J: TRBJ2-7
V: TRBV6-1
CDR3: CASSAVFEQYF
DNA: TGTGCCAGCAGCGCCGTTTTCGAGCAGTACTTC

D: .
size: few
J: TRBJ2-2
V: TRBV6-5
CDR3: CASRRGDDTGELFF
DNA: TGTGCCAGCAGACGCGGGGACGACACCGGGGAGCTGTTTTTT

D: .
size: many
J: TRBJ1-5
V: TRBV24-1
CDR3: CATSDPGTINQPQHF
DNA: TGTGCCACCAGTGATCCCGGGACAATCAATCAGCCCCAGCATTTT

D: .
size: many
J: TRBJ1-2
V: TRBV7-9
CDR3: CASSPTGGDNYGYTF
DNA: TGTGCCAGCAGCCCCACCGGGGGAGATAACTATGGCTACACCTTC

D: .
size: many
J: TRBJ2-5
V: TRBV18
CDR3: CASSPVPETQYF
DNA: TGTGCCAGCTCACCTGTCCCAGAGACCCAGTACTTC

D: .
size: many
J: TRBJ1-2
V: TRBV29-1
CDR3: CSVGPEGGYTF
DNA: TGCAGCGTCGGGCCCGAAGGGGGCTACACCTTC

D: TRBD2
size: many
J: TRBJ2-4
V: TRBV14
CDR3: CASSLGQRGTKNIQYF
DNA: TGTGCCAGCAGCCTTGGTCAGCGGGGCACCAAAAACATTCAGTACTTC

D: TRBD2
size: many
J: TRBJ2-5
V: TRBV20-1
CDR3: CSASLGLEETQYF
DNA: TGCAGTGCTAGTTTGGGACTAGAAGAGACCCAGTACTTC

D: .
size: .
J: TRBJ2-1
V: TRBV27
CDR3: CASSWLDEQFF
DNA: TGTGCCAGCAGTTGGTTAGATGAGCAGTTCTTC

D: TRBD2
size: many
J: TRBJ2-7
V: TRBV5-5
CDR3: CASSLGPVAGSYEQYF
DNA: TGTGCCAGCAGCTTGGGTCCTGTAGCGGGTTCCTACGAGCAGTACTTC

D: TRBD2
size: many
J: TRBJ2-3
V: TRBV29-1
CDR3: CSVELAGADTQYF
DNA: TGCAGCGTTGAACTAGCGGGAGCAGATACGCAGTATTTT

D: .
size: .
J: TRBJ2-3
V: TRBV5-1
CDR3: CASSLGPSGSSTDTQYF
DNA: TGCGCCAGCAGCTTGGGGCCCTCGGGGAGTAGCACAGATACGCAGTATTTT

D: .
size: many
J: TRBJ1-4
V: TRBV4-3
CDR3: CASSQVQRFNEKLFF
DNA: TGCGCCAGCAGCCAAGTTCAACGGTTTAATGAAAAACTGTTTTTT

D: .
size: few
J: TRBJ2-7
V: TRBV29-1
CDR3: CSVGRGPEQYF
DNA: TGCAGCGTTGGCAGGGGACCCGAGCAGTACTTC

D: TRBD2
size: few
J: TRBJ2-1
V: TRBV5-1
CDR3: CASSLAGGPQEQFF
DNA: TGCGCCAGCAGCTTGGCGGGAGGGCCACAGGAGCAGTTCTTC

D: .
size: .
J: TRBJ2-2
V: TRBV5-1
CDR3: CASSLARNTGELFF
DNA: TGCGCCAGCAGCTTGGCCAGGAACACCGGGGAGCTGTTTTTT

D: TRBD1
size: many
J: TRBJ1-2
V: TRBV11-2
CDR3: CASSRGQGNYGYTF
DNA: TGTGCCAGCAGCCGAGGACAGGGCAACTATGGCTACACCTTC

D: .
size: many
J: TRBJ1-1
V: TRBV29-1
CDR3: CSVDRHNTEAFF
DNA: TGCAGCGTTGATCGCCACAACACTGAAGCTTTCTTT

D: TRBD1
size: .
J: TRBJ1-5
V: TRBV6-1
CDR3: CASSAGQGSPNQPQHF
DNA: TGTGCCAGCAGTGCAGGACAGGGATCCCCTAATCAGCCCCAGCATTTT

D: .
size: .
J: TRBJ2-7
V: TRBV6-1
CDR3: CASSEMVAGAYGDSYEQYF
DNA: TGTGCCAGCAGTGAAATGGTGGCAGGAGCTTATGGGGACTCCTACGAGCAGTACTTC

D: .
size: .
J: TRBJ2-7
V: TRBV6-2/TRBV6-3
CDR3: CASSWAEYEQYF
DNA: TGTGCCAGCAGTTGGGCAGAATACGAGCAGTACTTC

D: .
size: many
J: TRBJ2-2
V: TRBV29-1
CDR3: CSGGSLGELFF
DNA: TGCAGCGGTGGAAGCCTCGGGGAGCTGTTTTTT

D: TRBD1
size: few
J: TRBJ2-1
V: TRBV27
CDR3: CASSPLTGTGDPHEQFF
DNA: TGTGCCAGCAGTCCTTTGACCGGGACAGGGGACCCGCATGAGCAGTTCTTC

D: TRBD2
size: many
J: TRBJ2-3
V: TRBV20-1
CDR3: CSASTLQRGRTDTQYF
DNA: TGCAGTGCTAGTACGTTGCAGCGGGGGCGCACAGATACGCAGTATTTT